The T cell receptor (beta chain) under discussion was sequenced for a study of cytomegalovirus exposure and HLA in healthy donors. With regard to this clone: Its cognate antigen is unknown.

Overall study results and limits: In an earlier analysis, most TCR beta V segments were productive about 87% or about 30% of the time. Most of the CMV-associated TCR beta chains (in a later analysis) appeared to be HLA-restricted.

PCR employed 60 Vbeta and 13 Jbeta primers. TCRdb's copy holds only in-frame clones and misses some; the assay was immunoSEQ multiplex PCR. The sample holds about 120,000 clones. CDR1 and CDR2 from the germline V gene are LGHNT and FRNRAP. V lost 4 bases, J lost 3 bases, and 4 bases lay in between. CDR3 length: 12 amino acids. Sequenced input: PBMCs. The chain carries TRBV12-5 and TRBJ2-1; no definite D call. The receptor was derived from a man between 18 and 29 years old in good health and CMV-seronegative. CDR3 protein: CASGWLYNEQFF. The CDR3 DNA is TGTGCTAGTGGTTGGCTCTACAATGAGCAGTTCTTC. Drawing the rest from reference TRBV12-5 and TRBJ2-1, the complete variable domain is DARVTQTPRHKVTEMGQEVTMRCQPILGHNTVFWYRQTMMQGLELLAYFRNRAPLDDSGMPKDRFSAEMPDATLATLKIQPSEPRDSAVYFCASGWLYNEQFFGPGTRLTVL.